This T cell receptor beta chain was captured in a study of CD8 T cells in Susac syndrome. RNA totalling roughly 0.5 to 1 ug underwent reverse transcription with random hexamers. From the immunoSEQ multiplex PCR reads, TCRdb called clonotypes with MiXCR, one entry per CDR3 protein. The profile shows 100,000 to 150,000 distinct CDR3 sequences, around 94% of them singletons. The germline gives CDR1 MRHNA, CDR2 SNTAGT. The V and J ends lost 8 bases and 2 bases respectively, with 16 bases between them. The CDR3 has 15 residues. Controls were healthy donors chosen to match patients in age and sex. The material sequenced was CD4+ T cells from PBMCs. This chain connects TRBV6-4 to TRBJ2-1; either TRBD1 or TRBD2 may supply D (5 bases each). The receptor was derived from a human donor in good health. CDR3 in amino acids: CASWFRDGTYNEQFF. The CDR3 DNA is TGTGCCAGCTGGTTCCGGGACGGTACCTACAATGAGCAGTTCTTC.